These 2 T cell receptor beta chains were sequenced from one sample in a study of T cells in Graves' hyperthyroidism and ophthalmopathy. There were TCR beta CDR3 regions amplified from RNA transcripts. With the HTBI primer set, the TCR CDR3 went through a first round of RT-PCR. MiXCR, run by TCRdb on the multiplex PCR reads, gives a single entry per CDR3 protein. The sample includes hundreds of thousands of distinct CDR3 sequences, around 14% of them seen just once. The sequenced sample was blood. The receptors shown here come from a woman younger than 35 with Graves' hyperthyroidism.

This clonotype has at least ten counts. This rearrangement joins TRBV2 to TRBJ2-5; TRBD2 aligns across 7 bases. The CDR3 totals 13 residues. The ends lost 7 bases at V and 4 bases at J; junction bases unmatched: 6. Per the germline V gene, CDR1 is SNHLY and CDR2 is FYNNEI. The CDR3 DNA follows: TGTGCCAGCACATCGGGAGGCCTAGAGACCCAGTACTTC. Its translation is CASTSGGLETQYF.

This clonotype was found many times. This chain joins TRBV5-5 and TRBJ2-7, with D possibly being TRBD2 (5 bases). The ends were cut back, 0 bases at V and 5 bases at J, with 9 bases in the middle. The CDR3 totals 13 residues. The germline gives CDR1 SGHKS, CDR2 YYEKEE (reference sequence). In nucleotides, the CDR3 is TGTGCCAGCAGCTTGGACCGGCGGGACGAGCAGTACTTC. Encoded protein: CASSLDRRDEQYF.